Below, 24 T cell receptor beta chains from the same sample are listed, as sequenced in a study of T-cell memory formation after mild COVID-19. Each CDR3 protein is one row after TCRdb ran MiXCR on the 5' RACE reads. The sample lists almost 550,000 distinct CDR3 sequences, roughly 20% seen once, with roughly an eighth in the top ten. The specimen sequenced was PBMCs or a T cell subset sorted from them (not recorded which). These TCRs come from an adult woman who had mild COVID-19 (a few samples of this study predate the infection). Cell type and time point are not known.

The gene calls are TRBV25-1 and TRBJ1-5; perhaps TRBD1 as D (5 bases). The germline V gene encodes CDR1 MGHDK and CDR2 SYGVNS. The CDR3 has 17 residues. Trimming removed 1 base from V and 5 bases from J, with 18 bases in between. CDR3 sequence (DNA): TGTGCCAGCAGTGAATCTCAGGGTGAGGGCGCGTATCAGCCCCAGCATTTT. It translates to CASSESQGEGAYQPQHF.

This clonotype was detected only a few times. The V call is TRBV12-3 or TRBV12-4, the J call TRBJ1-2; the D is unclear. With 3 bases removed from V and 8 bases from J, the gap between germline ends came to 13 bases. CDR3 length: 13 amino acids. This CDR3 is CASSFSSLGGYTF. The CDR3 bases are TGTGCCAGCAGTTTCAGCTCCCTGGGCGGCTACACCTTC.

Written as DNA, the CDR3 is TGTGCCAGCAGCGCCCGACTAGCGGGGAACAATGAGCAGTTCTTC. The encoded protein is CASSARLAGNNEQFF. The V gene is TRBV7-9, the J gene TRBJ2-1; 11 bases fit TRBD2. CDR1 is SEHNR and CDR2 is FQNEAQ in the germline V gene (reference sequence). The CDR3 has 15 residues. J lost 5 bases, V lost 5 bases, and 5 bases had no gene match.

This clonotype was counted between two and nine times. The chain carries TRBV10-3 and TRBJ1-5; 8 bases line up with TRBD1. Germline CDR1 and CDR2: ENHRY and SYGVKD. V lost 2 bases to trimming and J lost 7 bases; unmatched junction nucleotides: 7. CDR3 length: 15 amino acids. Here the CDR3 reads CAISEEDRAGQPQHF. The CDR3 nucleotides read TGTGCCATCAGTGAGGAGGACAGGGCAGGACAGCCCCAGCATTTT.

This clonotype was observed a handful of times. The chain recombines TRBV7-6 with TRBJ2-2; 7 bases are a match to TRBD1. In germline, CDR1 is SGHVS, CDR2 FNYEAQ. Trimming at V came to 3 bases and at J to 5 bases, leaving 12 bases not matched to a gene. The CDR3 loop spans 17 amino acids. The CDR3 spells CASSFRGPTGKTGELFF. The DNA for the CDR3 is TGTGCCAGCAGCTTTCGCGGGCCGACAGGGAAGACCGGGGAGCTGTTTTTT.

This clonotype was recorded a few times. The chain employs TRBV4-1 and TRBJ1-4; 7 bases are shared with TRBD1. Germline CDR1 MGHRA, CDR2 YSYEKL. J lost 0 bases, V lost 3 bases, and 10 bases had no gene match. This CDR3 is built from 18 residues. This CDR3 is CASSQGLGQLSTNEKLFF. The CDR3 bases are TGCGCCAGCAGCCAGGGCCTGGGACAGCTTTCAACTAATGAAAAACTGTTTTTT.

This clonotype was picked up many times. The chain combines TRBV12-3 or TRBV12-4 with TRBJ2-5; D remains ambiguous. The CDR3 spans 13 residues. Trimming stripped 2 bases from V and 4 bases from J, with 8 bases between. Here the CDR3 reads CASSLSGSETQYF. The CDR3 bases are TGTGCCAGCAGTTTATCCGGGTCAGAGACCCAGTACTTC.

This chain uses TRBV12-3 or TRBV12-4 with TRBJ1-5; D remains unclear. There are 15 residues in the CDR3. Deletions cut 6 bases from V and 0 bases from J, with 12 bases between. The CDR3 spells CASSPSGYSNQPQHF. CDR3 in DNA: TGTGCCAGCAGCCCCTCGGGCTATAGCAATCAGCCCCAGCATTTT.

This clonotype was seen many times. The genes are TRBV18 and TRBJ2-6; D remains unclear. Trimming cost V 9 bases and J 0 bases, with 3 bases left between them. The CDR3 covers 12 residues. Germline V gene lookup returns CDR1 KGHSH and CDR2 LQKENI. CDR3 nucleotide sequence: TGTGCCAGTAACTCTGGGGCCAACGTCCTGACTTTC. Translation gives CASNSGANVLTF.

This clonotype was observed a handful of times. This chain connects TRBV9 to TRBJ2-5; TRBD2 aligns across 14 bases. This CDR3 region has 17 residues. Germline CDR1 SGDLS, CDR2 YYNGEE. The V and J ends lost 4 bases and 5 bases, in that order; junction bases with no gene match: 10. The chain's CDR3 is CASSPGLAGGSSETQYF. The CDR3 DNA reads TGTGCCAGCAGCCCCGGACTAGCGGGGGGCTCCTCGGAGACCCAGTACTTC. Complete variable domain (other parts from reference TRBV9 and TRBJ2-5): DSGVTQTPKHLITATGQRVTLRCSPRSGDLSVYWYQQSLDQGLQFLIQYYNGEERAKGNILERFSAQQFPDLHSELNLSSLELGDSALYFCASSPGLAGGSSETQYFGPGTRLLVL.

CDR3 DNA: TGTGCCAGCAGTACCCGACAGGGAGTGGACACTGAAGCTTTCTTT. Translating gives CASSTRQGVDTEAFF. The chain has TRBV6-5 and TRBJ1-1; TRBD1 aligns across 7 bases. Trimming removed 5 bases from V and 3 bases from J; junction bases left unmatched: 9. CDR3 length: 15 residues. Germline CDR1 and CDR2: MNHEY and SVGAGI.

This clonotype was seen ten or more times. The V and J genes are TRBV6-2 or TRBV6-3 and TRBJ2-7; D is tentatively TRBD1 or TRBD2 (6 bases each). The germline V and J ends were trimmed by 2 bases and 2 bases, with 10 bases remaining between them. From germline, CDR1 is MNHEY and CDR2 SVGEGT. The CDR3 contains 14 residues. Here the CDR3 DNA reads TGTGCCAGCAGTTACGAGGAGGGGGCCTACGAGCAGTACTTC. It yields the protein CASSYEEGAYEQYF.

The sample holds a few counts of this clonotype. The J gene is TRBJ1-5, the V gene TRBV24-1; a weak D match, TRBD1 (5 bases). The germline V gene has CDR1 KGHDR and CDR2 SFDVKD. V gave up 4 bases and J gave up 5 bases, with 14 bases separating them. The CDR3 extends over 15 amino acids. The CDR3 DNA reads as TGTGCCACCAGTGAAGGGACTGGCCGGGATCAGCCCCAGCATTTT. Amino acid sequence: CATSEGTGRDQPQHF.

The chain recombines TRBV4-1 with TRBJ1-1; the D is unclear. V shed 0 bases and J shed 4 bases, with 12 bases lying between them. The CDR3 is 15 amino acids. Germline CDR1 is MGHRA and CDR2 is YSYEKL. The CDR3 is CASSQDTSPLTEAFF. Written as DNA, the CDR3 is TGCGCCAGCAGCCAAGATACCAGCCCGCTCACTGAAGCTTTCTTT.

The chain is built from TRBV7-9 and TRBJ2-3; TRBD1 matches at 8 bases. The CDR3 covers 16 residues. The V gene end was trimmed by 5 bases and the J gene end by 4 bases; junction bases not matched to a gene: 11. The germline CDR1 and CDR2 sequences are SEHNR and FQNEAQ (reference sequence). Here the CDR3 DNA reads TGTGCCAGCAGCCTCGGACAGGGAGAGGCGGCAGATACGCAGTATTTT. Its translation is CASSLGQGEAADTQYF.

The rearrangement joins TRBV2 to TRBJ2-3, with D possibly being TRBD1 (6 bases). The CDR3 is made up of 12 amino acids. Trimming cost V 7 bases and J 7 bases, with 12 bases left between them. Germline CDR1 is SNHLY and CDR2 is FYNNEI. The CDR3 region is CASTPDSYTQYF. Written as DNA, the CDR3 is TGTGCCAGCACCCCGGACAGTTATACGCAGTATTTT.

J is TRBJ2-1 and V is TRBV5-1; 8 positions agree with TRBD2. Losses at the gene ends were 4 bases for V and 8 bases for J; bases not matched to a gene: 17. Per germline, CDR1 SGHRS and CDR2 YFSETQ. The CDR3 has 17 residues. The CDR3 is CASSALDIAGNEYEQFF. As DNA, the CDR3 is TGCGCCAGCAGCGCTCTGGACATAGCGGGAAATGAATATGAGCAGTTCTTC.

The chain recombines TRBV5-5 with TRBJ2-7; D possibly uses TRBD1 or TRBD2 (5 bases each). The CDR3 sequence is 15 residues long. The germline CDR1 and CDR2 sequences are SGHKS and YYEKEE (reference sequence). Deletions cut 2 bases from V and 0 bases from J, with 12 bases between. The CDR3 DNA sequence: TGTGCCAGCAGCTTTACTGCAGGGACCTCCTACGAGCAGTACTTC. This codes for CASSFTAGTSYEQYF.

The J gene is TRBJ2-7, the V gene TRBV15; 9 bases are a match to TRBD1. The V gene end was trimmed by 4 bases and the J gene end by 4 bases; junction bases not matched to a gene: 5. CDR1 is LNHNV, CDR2 YYDKDF, per germline (reference sequence). The CDR3 loop spans 14 amino acids. Written as DNA, the CDR3 is TGTGCCACCAGCAAGGGACAGGGAACGTACGAGCAGTACTTC. This encodes CATSKGQGTYEQYF.

The CDR3 DNA is TGTGCCAGCAGCAGAAAGGGGGGTGAGCAGTTCTTC. Its protein is CASSRKGGEQFF. This chain joins TRBV7-9 and TRBJ2-1; D possibly uses TRBD1 or TRBD2 (6 bases each). The CDR3 contains 12 residues. V was clipped by 5 bases and J by 9 bases, with 11 bases between them. Germline-derived CDR1 and CDR2 are SEHNR and FQNEAQ (reference sequence).

This clonotype has just a few counts. V usage is TRBV10-3 and J usage is TRBJ2-3, with 12 bases fitting TRBD2. Germline CDR1 ENHRY, CDR2 SYGVKD. V dropped 3 bases and J dropped 2; count of bases not matched to a gene: 6. CDR3 length: 17 amino acids. CDR3 amino acids: CAISDLLAGGITDTQYF. CDR3 DNA sequence: TGTGCCATCAGTGACTTACTAGCGGGGGGCATCACAGATACGCAGTATTTT.

This clonotype was seen only a few times. The V and J genes are TRBV5-1 and TRBJ1-6; possible D gene TRBD1, 5 bases. The CDR3 extends over 15 amino acids. Deletions cut 4 bases from V and 6 bases from J, with 14 bases between. In germline, CDR1 is SGHRS, CDR2 YFSETQ. The chain's CDR3 is CASSLWDGGNSPLHF. The DNA of the CDR3 is TGCGCCAGCAGCCTCTGGGACGGGGGTAATTCACCCCTCCACTTT.

In this sample, this clonotype turned up a few times. The chain has TRBV3-1 and TRBJ1-2, with D maybe TRBD1 (5 bases). Trimming left V 4 bases short and J 2 bases short, with 14 bases between. Germline assignment: CDR1 LGHDT and CDR2 YNNKEL (reference sequence). CDR3 length: 15 residues. CDR3 coding DNA: TGTGCCAGCAGCCCGCCACCGGGACGGAACTATGGCTACACCTTC. Translation: CASSPPPGRNYGYTF.

This clonotype has only a few counts. This sequence joins TRBV29-1 and TRBJ1-2; D ambiguous. This CDR3 is built from 11 residues. The V and J ends lost 7 bases and 6 bases respectively, with 12 bases between them. Germline V gene sequence: CDR1 SQVTM, CDR2 ANQGSEA. The CDR3 DNA reads TGCAGCGCCGTGGACGTGGATGGCTACACCTTC. Protein: CSAVDVDGYTF.